The text below deals with one TCR beta chain. What it binds is unknown. CDR1 and CDR2 (germline): SGHDN, FVKESK. The CDR3 has 15 amino acids. V lost 6 bases and J lost 2, with 17 bases in between. This sample was included in a study of shared clonotypes between healthy human individuals. Study in general: Donors, aged 18 to 49, were a couple of women and three men. For every donor, three CD4 naive, three CD4 memory, two CD8 naive and one CD8 memory plates were used.

Cells designated naive CD8 were CD45RO-negative and were positively selected for CCR7, with terminally differentiated effector memory CD45RA+ cells excluded. Whole-study findings and limits: Generation probability values for non-shared clonotypes were lower than those for clonotypes shared by all four donors.

As handled by the study authors: ImmunoSEQ yielded junction-only sequences lacking quality scores, so filtering differed. TCRdb's table, derived via immunoSEQ multiplex PCR, lists solely in-frame clones and lacks some. Clone size and V and J calls were adopted from that table, with D and trimming inferred from the DNA. Of some 2.1 million clones detected, around 93% appear once; the ten largest clones hold 1.5% to 2%. Input material: naive CD8+ T cells from PBMCs. The chain has TRBV14 and TRBJ2-7; D not certain. This TCR derives from a man aged 18-30 years in good health. Some clones in this sample may be carry-over from other donors' samples. The CDR3 bases are TGTGCCAGCAGTATCGTGGGGAAAGGCCCCTACGAGCAGTACTTC. Protein product: CASSIVGKGPYEQYF.